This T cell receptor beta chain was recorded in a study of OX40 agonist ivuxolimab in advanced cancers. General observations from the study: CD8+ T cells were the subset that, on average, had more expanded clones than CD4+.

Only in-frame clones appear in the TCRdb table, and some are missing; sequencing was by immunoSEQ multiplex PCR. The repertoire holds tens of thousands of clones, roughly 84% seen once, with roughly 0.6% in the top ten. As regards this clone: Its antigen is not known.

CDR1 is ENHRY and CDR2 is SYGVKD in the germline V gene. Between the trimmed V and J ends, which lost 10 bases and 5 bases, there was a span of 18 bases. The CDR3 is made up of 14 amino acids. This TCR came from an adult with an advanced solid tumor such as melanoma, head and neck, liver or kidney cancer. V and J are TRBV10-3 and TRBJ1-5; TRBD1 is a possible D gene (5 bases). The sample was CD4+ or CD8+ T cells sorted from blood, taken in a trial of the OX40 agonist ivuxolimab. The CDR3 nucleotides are TGTGCCACTTGGGACCTTATATCGGATCAGCCCCAGCATTTT. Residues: CATWDLISDQPQHF.